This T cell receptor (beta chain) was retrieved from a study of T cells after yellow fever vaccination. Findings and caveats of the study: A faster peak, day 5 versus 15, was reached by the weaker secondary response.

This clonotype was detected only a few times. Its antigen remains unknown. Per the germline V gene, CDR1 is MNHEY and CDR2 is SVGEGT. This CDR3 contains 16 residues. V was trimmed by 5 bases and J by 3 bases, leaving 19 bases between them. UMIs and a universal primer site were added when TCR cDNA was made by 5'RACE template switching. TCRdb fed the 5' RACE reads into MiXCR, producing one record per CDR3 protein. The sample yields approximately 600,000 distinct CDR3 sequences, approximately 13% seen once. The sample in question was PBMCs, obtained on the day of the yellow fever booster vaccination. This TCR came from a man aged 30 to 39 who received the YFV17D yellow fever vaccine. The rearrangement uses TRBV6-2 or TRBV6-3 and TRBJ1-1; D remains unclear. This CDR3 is CASSGRVYLWDTEAFF. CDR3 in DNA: TGTGCCAGCAGTGGACGGGTCTACCTTTGGGACACTGAAGCTTTCTTT.